The entry below gives a single T cell receptor beta chain sequence along with its context. The sample is drawn from a study of cytotoxic CD8 clonotypes in ibrutinib-treated CLL. Study-wide context: Patient counts were about a dozen relapsed/refractory, more than 14 treatment-naive and under 18 IGHV unmutated.

Trimming stripped 3 bases from V and 5 bases from J, with 20 bases between. Germline values: CDR1 MGHRA, CDR2 YSYEKL. The CDR3 sequence is 17 residues long. Data came from immunoSEQ multiplex PCR; TCRdb stores just in-frame clones and leaves some out. The sample includes approximately 30,000 clones, approximately 57% of them seen just once. The specimen comprised PBMCs, sampled before ibrutinib treatment. This TCR was recovered from a human donor with chronic lymphocytic leukemia. The chain has TRBV4-1 and TRBJ2-1; TRBD2 is a possible D gene (6 bases). CDR3 nucleotide sequence: TGCGCCAGCAGCCATGTACCGGGACTCTTCGACCACAATGAGCAGTTCTTC. Translation gives CASSHVPGLFDHNEQFF.